These T cell receptor beta chains were read from a single sample in a study of precursors of human CD4 cytotoxic T cells. TCRdb redid the calling of the reads with MiXCR, one entry per CDR3 protein. This table has roughly 400 distinct CDR3 sequences, 21% appearing once. Sequencing was done on a sample of memory CD4+ T cells from blood (PBMCs). These receptor sequences come from a human donor in good health. CDR3s include the opening cysteine and the closing phenylalanine or tryptophan. The D gene is left open where the match is weak. Size is omitted from some rows. Given values are once, few, many or a class for expanded clones.

TRBJ1-1,TRBV18,-,large,CASSLQANTEAFF,TGTGCCAGCTCACTACAGGCGAACACTGAAGCTTTCTTT
TRBJ2-7,TRBV6-5,-,large,CASSYSNPQGRHEQYF,TGTGCCAGCAGTTACTCCAACCCGCAGGGGAGGCACGAGCAGTACTTC
TRBJ1-2,TRBV2,-,large,CASSSQGRAAFGYGYTF,TGTGCCAGCAGTTCCCAGGGCCGAGCCGCATTCGGCTATGGCTACACCTTC
TRBJ2-1,TRBV20-1,-,few,CSARGRYAYNEQFF,TGCAGTGCTAGAGGAAGATACGCCTACAATGAGCAGTTCTTC
TRBJ2-3,TRBV10-2,-,large,CASSGRLYTDTQYF,TGCGCCAGCTCAGGGAGGTTGTACACAGATACGCAGTATTTT
TRBJ2-7,TRBV25-1,TRBD1,large,CASSEGQVQGGEQYF,TGTGCCAGCAGTGAAGGACAGGTTCAGGGTGGGGAGCAGTACTTC
TRBJ1-4,TRBV7-8,TRBD1,large,CASSLGGQGNEKLFF,TGTGCCAGCAGCTTAGGGGGACAGGGAAATGAAAAACTGTTTTTT
TRBJ1-2,TRBV14,TRBD1,large,CASSQQRTGGLGGYTF,TGTGCCAGCAGCCAACAGCGGACAGGGGGGCTCGGCGGCTACACCTTC
TRBJ2-7,TRBV5-5,-,few,CASSPGASSYEQYF,TGTGCCAGCAGCCCAGGGGCCTCCTCCTACGAGCAGTACTTC
TRBJ2-2,TRBV7-3,-,few,CASSLAGIGTGELFF,TGTGCCAGCAGCTTGGCAGGGATTGGGACCGGGGAGCTGTTTTTT
TRBJ2-2,TRBV9,-,hyperexpanded,CASSVEGNTGELFF,TGTGCCAGCAGCGTAGAGGGAAACACCGGGGAGCTGTTTTTT
TRBJ1-2,TRBV4-1,-,large,CASSQDDRGDYGYTF,TGCGCCAGCAGCCAAGATGACCGGGGGGACTATGGCTACACCTTC
TRBJ2-3,TRBV29-1,TRBD2,large,CSALLAGGLTDTQYF,TGCAGCGCTCTACTAGCGGGAGGGTTAACAGATACGCAGTATTTT
TRBJ2-7,TRBV20-1,TRBD2,large,CSASFGRPYEQYF,TGCAGTGCTAGTTTCGGGAGGCCCTACGAGCAGTACTTC
TRBJ2-2,TRBV12-5,TRBD2,large,CASGTGWGLAANTGELFF,TGTGCTAGTGGTACGGGGTGGGGTCTAGCGGCGAACACCGGGGAGCTGTTTTTT
TRBJ1-6,TRBV20-1,-,large,CSARWTANSPLHF,TGCAGTGCTAGATGGACAGCCAATTCACCCCTCCACTTT
TRBJ2-2,TRBV5-1,-,large,CASSLGHRDAKTGELFF,TGCGCCAGCAGCTTGGGGCACCGGGACGCAAAGACCGGGGAGCTGTTTTTT
TRBJ2-7,TRBV3-1,TRBD1,large,CASSRTTGVREQYF,TGTGCCAGCAGCCGAACGACAGGGGTGAGAGAGCAGTACTTC
TRBJ1-3,TRBV7-8,TRBD1,large,CASSLRGPTTSGNTIYF,TGTGCCAGCAGCTTAAGGGGGCCGACAACCTCTGGAAACACCATATATTTT
TRBJ2-7,TRBV5-5,TRBD2,large,CASSLVAGGNEQYF,TGTGCCAGCAGCTTGGTCGCGGGGGGGAACGAGCAGTACTTC
TRBJ2-1,TRBV9,TRBD2,large,CASSVGGTSGRNEQFF,TGTGCCAGCAGCGTAGGGGGGACTAGCGGGAGGAATGAGCAGTTCTTC
TRBJ2-2,TRBV12-3/TRBV12-4,-,large,CASSRPGLYTGELFF,TGTGCCAGCAGCCGACCGGGACTCTACACCGGGGAGCTGTTTTTT
TRBJ1-2,TRBV6-4,TRBD1,-,CASSLRQGSKDGYTF,TGTGCCAGCAGTTTAAGACAGGGTTCTAAAGATGGCTACACCTTC
TRBJ2-5,TRBV6-5,TRBD1,large,CASSLTGGTQYF,TGTGCCAGCAGCCTCACAGGGGGGACCCAGTACTTC
TRBJ1-6,TRBV7-9,TRBD1,large,CASSYYGTGDNSPLHF,TGTGCCAGCAGCTACTACGGGACAGGGGATAATTCACCCCTCCACTTT
TRBJ1-2,TRBV14,-,large,CASSQVRNYGYTF,TGTGCCAGCAGCCAAGTTCGCAACTATGGCTACACCTTC
TRBJ2-2,TRBV18,-,large,CASSPRARELFF,TGTGCCAGCTCACCCAGGGCCCGGGAGCTGTTTTTT
TRBJ2-7,TRBV5-1,-,large,CASSLGPPSYEQYF,TGCGCCAGCAGCCTTGGACCTCCTTCCTACGAGCAGTACTTC
TRBJ2-2,TRBV24-1,-,large,CATSDTSKYTGELFF,TGTGCCACCAGTGATACATCCAAGTACACCGGGGAGCTGTTTTTT
TRBJ2-1,TRBV4-1,TRBD2,large,CASSWGLAEQFF,TGCGCCAGCAGCTGGGGACTAGCCGAGCAGTTCTTC
TRBJ2-2,TRBV7-8,TRBD1,few,CASSLGGGTGAAGELFF,TGTGCCAGCAGCTTAGGAGGGGGGACAGGGGCGGCCGGGGAGCTGTTTTTT
TRBJ2-7,TRBV7-8,-,-,CASSSDLGPYEQYF,TGTGCCAGCAGCTCAGATCTAGGGCCGTACGAGCAGTACTTC
TRBJ1-5,TRBV12-3/TRBV12-4,TRBD1,-,CASSPGQGNQPQHF,TGTGCCAGCAGTCCGGGACAGGGTAATCAGCCCCAGCATTTT
TRBJ2-1,TRBV5-1,-,large,CASSLNSLITYNEQFF,TGCGCCAGCAGCTTAAATAGCCTAATCACCTACAATGAGCAGTTCTTC
TRBJ2-7,TRBV2,-,large,CASNAFSYEQYF,TGTGCCAGCAACGCCTTCTCCTACGAGCAGTACTTC
TRBJ2-1,TRBV20-1,-,large,CSASPPVGYEQFF,TGCAGTGCTAGTCCGCCCGTTGGCTATGAGCAGTTCTTC
TRBJ1-1,TRBV20-1,TRBD1,large,CSADGRGVNTEAFF,TGCAGTGCCGACGGCAGGGGGGTGAACACTGAAGCTTTCTTT
TRBJ1-2,TRBV5-1,-,large,CASSLDGGYGYTF,TGCGCCAGCAGCTTGGACGGTGGCTATGGCTACACCTTC
TRBJ2-1,TRBV7-2,-,large,CASSLARSYNEQFF,TGTGCCAGCAGCTTAGCGCGCTCCTACAATGAGCAGTTCTTC
TRBJ1-5,TRBV4-1,-,large,CASSQGDRQNQPQHF,TGCGCCAGCAGCCAAGGTGACAGACAAAATCAGCCCCAGCATTTT
TRBJ2-3,TRBV7-9,-,large,CASSLGHRDLDTQYF,TGTGCCAGCAGCTTAGGACACCGGGACCTAGATACGCAGTATTTT
TRBJ2-1,TRBV7-9,-,large,CASSFGSSSYNEQFF,TGTGCCAGCAGCTTCGGGAGTAGCTCCTACAATGAGCAGTTCTTC
TRBJ2-7,TRBV3-1,TRBD2,large,CASSPLSGSGYEQYF,TGTGCCAGCAGTCCGCTCAGCGGGAGTGGGTACGAGCAGTACTTC
TRBJ1-1,TRBV5-1,-,large,CASSLGFEAFF,TGCGCCAGCAGCTTGGGTTTTGAAGCTTTCTTT
TRBJ2-5,TRBV5-1,TRBD1,large,CASSYYRQGRETQYF,TGCGCCAGCAGCTACTACCGACAGGGGCGTGAGACCCAGTACTTC
TRBJ2-6,TRBV11-2,-,large,CASSSVGTRASGANVLTF,TGTGCCAGCAGTTCCGTGGGGACAAGGGCATCTGGGGCCAACGTCCTGACTTTC
TRBJ1-2,TRBV29-1,-,large,CSVEGGYTF,TGCAGCGTTGAGGGTGGCTACACCTTC
TRBJ2-3,TRBV20-1,-,large,CSAKSGPGRDTQYF,TGCAGTGCTAAAAGCGGGCCAGGCCGGGATACGCAGTATTTT
TRBJ2-1,TRBV20-1,-,hyperexpanded,CSARDSAEGYNEQFF,TGCAGTGCTAGAGATTCGGCGGAGGGGTACAATGAGCAGTTCTTC
TRBJ1-5,TRBV19,-,large,CASTFLGGFGNQPQHF,TGTGCCAGTACCTTCTTAGGAGGGTTCGGCAATCAGCCCCAGCATTTT
TRBJ1-2,TRBV5-1,-,large,CASSLGRGYGYTF,TGCGCCAGCAGCCTAGGACGGGGTTATGGCTACACCTTC
TRBJ1-2,TRBV27,-,few,CASSFQDRLGANYGYTF,TGTGCCAGCAGTTTCCAGGACCGTCTGGGGGCTAACTATGGCTACACCTTC
TRBJ1-4,TRBV29-1,TRBD1,large,CSGIQGGFEKLFF,TGCAGCGGTATACAGGGGGGATTCGAAAAACTGTTTTTT